This TCR beta chain is from a study of blood T cell repertoires in COVID-19. Only in-frame clones appear in the TCRdb table, and some are missing; sequencing was by immunoSEQ multiplex PCR. Among 240,000 or so clones listed, about 83% were seen once. The CDR3 runs to 16 residues. The V gene's germline CDR1 is SGHTA and CDR2 FQGTGA. Trimming cost V 5 bases and J 6 bases, with 20 bases left between them. Specimen: PBMCs or T cells enriched from blood (not recorded which). The chain carries TRBV7-3 and TRBJ1-5; a weak D match, TRBD1 (6 bases). This receptor was obtained from a woman aged 45 to 65 who had recovered from COVID-19. The DNA of the CDR3 is TGTGCCAGCAGCCCCGGACAGCTAATAGCAGGTCAGCCCCAGCATTTT. Its protein product is CASSPGQLIAGQPQHF.